The present TCR beta chain was sequenced within a study of OX40 agonist ivuxolimab in advanced cancers. At the level of the study: Across the patients, intravenous ivuxolimab was delivered every 2 weeks at 0.01 to 10 mg/kg. General study results and limits: Also present in some nonresponders was a low level of normalized T-cell clonal expansion.

Unmatched junction bases numbered 5, after V lost 4 bases and J lost 2 bases. CDR1 and CDR2 (germline): SGHTS, YDEGEE. CDR3 length equals 15 residues. Produced via immunoSEQ multiplex PCR; TCRdb's table is partial and in-frame only. The sample comprises 80,000 or so clones, more than 85% of which are singletons, and about 8% rests with the top ten. On this clone: Its antigen is undetermined.

Sequencing used CD4+ or CD8+ T cells sorted from blood, obtained in a trial of the OX40 agonist ivuxolimab. This sequence originates from an adult with an advanced solid tumor such as melanoma, head and neck, liver or kidney cancer. V gene TRBV5-8 combines with J gene TRBJ2-3; 9 nucleotides agree with TRBD2. In nucleotides, the CDR3 is TGTGCCAGCAGCCTGGGACTAGCATCCACAGATACGCAGTATTTT. It encodes CASSLGLASTDTQYF.